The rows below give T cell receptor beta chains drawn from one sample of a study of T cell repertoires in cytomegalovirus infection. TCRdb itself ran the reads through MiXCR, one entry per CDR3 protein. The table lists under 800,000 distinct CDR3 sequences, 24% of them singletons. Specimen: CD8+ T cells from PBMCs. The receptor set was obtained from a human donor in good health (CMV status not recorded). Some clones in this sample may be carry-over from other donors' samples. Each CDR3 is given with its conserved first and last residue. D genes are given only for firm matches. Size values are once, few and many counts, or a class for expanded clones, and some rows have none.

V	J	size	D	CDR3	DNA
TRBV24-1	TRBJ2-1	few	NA	CATSDPDSNEQFF	TGTGCCACCAGTGACCCTGACAGTAATGAGCAGTTCTTC
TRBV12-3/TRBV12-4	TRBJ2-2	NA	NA	CASSFVIRDTGELFF	TGTGCCAGCAGTTTCGTGATTCGGGACACCGGGGAGCTGTTTTTT
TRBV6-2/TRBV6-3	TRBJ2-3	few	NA	CASSLDLFTDTQYF	TGTGCCAGCAGTTTGGACCTGTTCACAGATACGCAGTATTTT
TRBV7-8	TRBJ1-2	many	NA	CASSPRGGYGYTF	TGTGCCAGCAGCCCAAGAGGCGGGTATGGCTACACCTTC
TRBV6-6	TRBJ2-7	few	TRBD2	CASSYSRGAGGYEQYF	TGTGCCAGCAGTTACTCGAGAGGAGCGGGGGGGTACGAGCAGTACTTC
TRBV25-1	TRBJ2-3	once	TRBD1	CAGQQGDTQYF	TGTGCCGGTCAACAGGGGGATACGCAGTATTTT
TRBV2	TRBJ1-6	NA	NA	CASSEEAYLGSPLHF	TGTGCCAGCAGTGAGGAGGCCTACTTAGGATCACCCCTCCACTTT
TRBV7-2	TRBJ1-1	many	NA	CASSSVRQTFEAFF	TGTGCCAGCAGCTCCGTCCGACAGACTTTTGAAGCTTTCTTT
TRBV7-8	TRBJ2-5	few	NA	CASSLAATQETQYF	TGTGCCAGCAGCTTAGCGGCCACCCAAGAGACCCAGTACTTC
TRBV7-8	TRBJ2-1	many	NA	CASTTGGYEQFF	TGTGCCAGCACCACTGGGGGTTATGAGCAGTTCTTC
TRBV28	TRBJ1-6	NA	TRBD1	CAGRDRVPSPLHF	TGTGCCGGCCGGGACAGGGTACCTTCACCCCTCCACTTT
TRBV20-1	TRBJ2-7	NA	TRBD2	CSAKPLRGTYEQYF	TGCAGTGCCAAACCCTTGCGGGGGACCTACGAGCAGTACTTC
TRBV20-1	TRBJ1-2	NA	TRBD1	CSAWDRGLDFGYTF	TGCAGTGCTTGGGACAGGGGTTTAGATTTTGGCTACACCTTC
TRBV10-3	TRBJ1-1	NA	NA	CAISGWGPEAFF	TGTGCCATCAGTGGGTGGGGTCCTGAAGCTTTCTTT
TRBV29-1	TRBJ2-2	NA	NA	CSVEEAQLTGELFF	TGCAGCGTTGAAGAGGCCCAGCTCACCGGGGAGCTGTTTTTT
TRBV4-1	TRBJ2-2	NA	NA	CASSQDEWTGKNTGELFF	TGTGCCAGCAGCCAAGATGAGTGGACGGGAAAGAACACCGGGGAGCTGTTTTTT
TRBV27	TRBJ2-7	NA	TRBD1	CASSWTGSTYEQYF	TGTGCCAGCAGCTGGACAGGGAGCACCTACGAGCAGTACTTC
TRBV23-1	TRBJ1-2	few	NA	CASSKTREFNGYTF	TGCGCCAGCAGCAAAACCAGGGAATTCAATGGCTACACCTTC
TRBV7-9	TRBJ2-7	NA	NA	CASSPPDYEQYF	TGTGCCAGCAGTCCCCCCGACTACGAGCAGTACTTC
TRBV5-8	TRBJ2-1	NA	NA	CASRGLLSYNEQFF	TGTGCCAGCAGAGGGCTACTCTCCTACAATGAGCAGTTCTTC
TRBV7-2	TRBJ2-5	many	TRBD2	CASTAVAGGETQYF	TGTGCCAGCACGGCGGTAGCGGGGGGGGAGACCCAGTACTTC
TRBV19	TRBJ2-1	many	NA	CASSTPYNRQSYNEQFF	TGTGCCAGTAGTACACCCTATAACAGGCAGTCCTACAATGAGCAGTTCTTC
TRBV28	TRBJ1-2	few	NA	CASSALGSYGYTF	TGTGCCAGCAGTGCCCTGGGGTCCTATGGCTACACCTTC
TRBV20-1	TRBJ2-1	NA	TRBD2	CSARILWTSGGAEEQFF	TGCAGTGCTAGAATCTTATGGACTAGCGGGGGGGCCGAAGAGCAGTTCTTC
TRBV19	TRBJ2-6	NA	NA	CASNTGEGIESGANVLTF	TGTGCCAGTAACACCGGGGAAGGGATTGAGTCTGGGGCCAACGTCCTGACTTTC
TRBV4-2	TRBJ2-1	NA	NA	CASSPWAGVGVDEQFF	TGTGCCAGCAGCCCCTGGGCAGGGGTTGGTGTTGATGAGCAGTTCTTC
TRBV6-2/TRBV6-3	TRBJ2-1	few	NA	CASSYFWGMSVYNEQFF	TGTGCCAGCAGTTACTTTTGGGGCATGAGCGTGTACAATGAGCAGTTCTTC
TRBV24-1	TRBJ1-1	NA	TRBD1	CATSDARQGSDTEAFF	TGTGCCACCAGTGATGCCCGACAGGGATCGGACACTGAAGCTTTCTTT
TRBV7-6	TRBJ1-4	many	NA	CASSLSDGAGEKLFF	TGTGCCAGCAGCTTATCTGACGGGGCAGGAGAAAAACTGTTTTTT
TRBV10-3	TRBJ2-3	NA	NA	CAILVGGAREDTQYF	TGTGCCATCCTCGTTGGAGGGGCTCGGGAAGATACGCAGTATTTT
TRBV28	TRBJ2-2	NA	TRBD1	CASSFNRETGDTGELFF	TGTGCCAGCAGTTTCAACAGGGAGACAGGGGACACCGGGGAGCTGTTTTTT
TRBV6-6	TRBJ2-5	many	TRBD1	CASSYLTGEETQYF	TGTGCCAGCAGTTACTTGACAGGGGAAGAGACCCAGTACTTC
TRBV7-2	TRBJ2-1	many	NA	CASSPLVRNEQFF	TGTGCCAGCAGCCCCTTGGTCCGGAATGAGCAGTTCTTC
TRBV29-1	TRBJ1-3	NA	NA	CSVESVGSGNTIYF	TGCAGCGTTGAATCTGTGGGCTCTGGAAACACCATATATTTT
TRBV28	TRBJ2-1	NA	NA	CASRSGASYNEQFF	TGTGCCAGCAGATCGGGGGCATCCTACAATGAGCAGTTCTTC
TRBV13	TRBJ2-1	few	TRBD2	CASSKGLAGVGEQFF	TGTGCCAGCAGCAAGGGACTAGCGGGGGTAGGTGAGCAGTTCTTC
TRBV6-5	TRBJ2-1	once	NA	CVSSLASYNEQFF	TGTGTCAGCAGTCTGGCTAGCTACAATGAGCAGTTCTTC
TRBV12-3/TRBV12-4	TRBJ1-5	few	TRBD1	CASSGTGGRDQPQHF	TGTGCCAGCAGTGGGACAGGCGGGCGGGATCAGCCCCAGCATTTT
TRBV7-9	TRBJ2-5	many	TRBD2	CASSPVAGGGETQYF	TGTGCCAGCAGCCCCGTAGCGGGGGGTGGGGAGACCCAGTACTTC
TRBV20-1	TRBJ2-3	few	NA	CSVRPSTDTQYF	TGCAGTGTGAGGCCTAGCACAGATACGCAGTATTTT
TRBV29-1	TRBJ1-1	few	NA	CSAAEGTGTEAFF	TGCAGCGCGGCCGAAGGGACGGGCACTGAAGCTTTCTTT
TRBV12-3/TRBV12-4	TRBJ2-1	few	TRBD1	CASISSDRGRYNEQFF	TGTGCCAGCATCAGCTCCGACAGGGGGAGATACAATGAGCAGTTCTTC
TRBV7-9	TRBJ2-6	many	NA	CASSLPGTGANVLTF	TGTGCCAGCAGCTTACCGGGGACTGGGGCCAACGTCCTGACTTTC
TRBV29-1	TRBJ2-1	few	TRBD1	CSVLRDRGDNEQFF	TGCAGCGTTCTCCGGGACAGGGGGGACAATGAGCAGTTCTTC
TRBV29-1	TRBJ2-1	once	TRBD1	CSVDPGTGITGEQFF	TGCAGCGTTGATCCGGGGACAGGTATTACTGGTGAGCAGTTCTTC
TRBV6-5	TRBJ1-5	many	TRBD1	CASSYSGTGHNQPQHF	TGTGCCAGCAGTTACTCCGGGACAGGGCATAATCAGCCCCAGCATTTT
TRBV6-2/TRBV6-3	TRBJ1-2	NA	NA	CASRSGNYGYTF	TGTGCCAGCAGATCTGGTAACTATGGCTACACCTTC
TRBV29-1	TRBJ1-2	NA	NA	CSVVPGDYGYTF	TGCAGCGTTGTTCCGGGAGACTATGGCTACACCTTC
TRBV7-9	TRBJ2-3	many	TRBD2	CASSLAGLAKDPQYF	TGTGCCAGCAGCTTAGCGGGACTAGCAAAGGATCCGCAGTATTTT